Listed below are T cell receptor beta chains from one sample, sequenced in a study of beta chain features in type 1 diabetes. Sequencing was performed with immunoSEQ multiplex PCR; in TCRdb, only in-frame clones are kept and a portion is missing. Counted here are fewer than 900,000 clones, about a sixth occurring once; the ten biggest clones make up about 0.02%. Source material: naive CD4+ T cells from blood. Receptors were obtained from a woman in her late teens or twenties in good health. The conserved cysteine and the conserved F or W are not part of the CDR3 here.

TRBV27	TRBJ2-3	ASSLSRLAGEQY
TRBV4-1	TRBJ2-5	ASSQVGGRKSETQY
TRBV5-4	TRBJ1-1	ASRPTGLVTEAF
TRBV7-2	TRBJ1-4	ASSQVGTGNEKLF
TRBV27	TRBJ1-1	ASSFLRTNTEAF
TRBV7-3	TRBJ2-1	ASSRGTSGYNEQF
TRBV19	.	ASSIKRSYEQY
TRBV18	TRBJ2-7	ASSSTPPGTASEQY
TRBV15	TRBJ2-5	ATSGDRVIATQY
TRBV9	TRBJ2-3	ASSEDFVGTQY
TRBV27	TRBJ2-7	ASSLFVGAEQY
TRBV9	TRBJ2-7	ASSRLAGGEQY
TRBV4-3	TRBJ1-2	ASSQDRGLTSGYT
TRBV7-9	TRBJ2-7	ASSLVEGKPY
TRBV27	TRBJ2-1	ASSSFRRLGNEQF
TRBV7-6	TRBJ2-7	ASSLRPKGGKAYEQY
TRBV7-2	TRBJ2-7	ASTETGGYEQY
TRBV20-1	TRBJ1-1	SQGSRGEAF
TRBV28	TRBJ1-2	ASGDRGRGYT
TRBV18	TRBJ2-3	ASSPPGQGVLRGTDTQY
TRBV6-5	TRBJ2-3	ASSYGIGTSEDTQY
TRBV16	TRBJ2-7	ASSQGTGVVYEQY
TRBV7-9	TRBJ2-3	ASSSSAGSADTQY
TRBV2	TRBJ1-1	ASRNTEAF
TRBV7-9	TRBJ1-1	ASSPGQGDKTEAF
TRBV15	TRBJ2-5	ATSREQETQY
TRBV29-1	TRBJ1-1	SVWEGLNTEAF
TRBV28	TRBJ2-7	ASYAPGQGADEQY
TRBV5-4	TRBJ2-7	ASSPGQGRGYEQY
TRBV2	TRBJ1-4	ASSEWASGEKLF
TRBV28	TRBJ2-5	ASSFWDRGRKETQY